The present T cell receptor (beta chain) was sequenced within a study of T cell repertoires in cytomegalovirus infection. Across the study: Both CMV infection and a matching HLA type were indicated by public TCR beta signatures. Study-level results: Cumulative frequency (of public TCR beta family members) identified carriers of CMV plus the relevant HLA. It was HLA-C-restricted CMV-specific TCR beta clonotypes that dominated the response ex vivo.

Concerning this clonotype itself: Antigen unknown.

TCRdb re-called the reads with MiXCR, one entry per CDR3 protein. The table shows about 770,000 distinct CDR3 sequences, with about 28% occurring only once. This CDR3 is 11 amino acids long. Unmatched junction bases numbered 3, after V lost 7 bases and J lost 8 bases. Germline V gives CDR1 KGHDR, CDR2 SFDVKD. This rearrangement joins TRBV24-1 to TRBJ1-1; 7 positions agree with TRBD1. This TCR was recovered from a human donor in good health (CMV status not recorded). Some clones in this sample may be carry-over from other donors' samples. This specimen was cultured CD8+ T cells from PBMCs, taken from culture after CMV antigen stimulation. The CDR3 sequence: CATRQGGEAFF. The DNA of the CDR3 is TGTGCCACCAGGCAGGGGGGAGAAGCTTTCTTT.